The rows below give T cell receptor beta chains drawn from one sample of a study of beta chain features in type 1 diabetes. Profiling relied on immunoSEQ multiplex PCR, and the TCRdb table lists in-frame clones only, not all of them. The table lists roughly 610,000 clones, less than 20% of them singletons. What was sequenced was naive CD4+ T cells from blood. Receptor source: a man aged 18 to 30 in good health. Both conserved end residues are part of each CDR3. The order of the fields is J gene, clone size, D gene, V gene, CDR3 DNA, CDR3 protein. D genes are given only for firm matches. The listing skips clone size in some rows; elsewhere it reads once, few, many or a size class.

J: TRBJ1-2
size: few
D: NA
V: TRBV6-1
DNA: TGTGCCAGCAGCGGGACCTCTCAAGGAGGCTACACCTTC
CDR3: CASSGTSQGGYTF

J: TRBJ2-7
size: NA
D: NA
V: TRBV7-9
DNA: TGTGCCAGCAGCTCATCAGTGGGATCCTACGAGCAGTACTTC
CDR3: CASSSSVGSYEQYF

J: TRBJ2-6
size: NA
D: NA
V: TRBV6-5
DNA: TGTGCCAGCAGTTACAGGGGGGACTCTGGGGCCAACGTCCTGACTTTC
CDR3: CASSYRGDSGANVLTF

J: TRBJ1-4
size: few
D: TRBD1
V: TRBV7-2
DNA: TGTGCCAGCAGCTTGGGACAGGGACGGGAAAAACTGTTTTTT
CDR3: CASSLGQGREKLFF

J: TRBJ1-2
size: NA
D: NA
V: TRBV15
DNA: TGTGCCACCAGCAGAGGAACCAGGGGTTATGGCTACACCTTC
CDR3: CATSRGTRGYGYTF

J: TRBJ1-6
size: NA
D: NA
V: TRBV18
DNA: TGTGCCAGCTCACAACTAGGGACGGGACATAATTCACCCCTCCACTTT
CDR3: CASSQLGTGHNSPLHF

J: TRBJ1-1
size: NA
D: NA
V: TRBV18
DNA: TGTGCCAGCTCACCAGGGGCAGGAGGGAACACTGAAGCTTTCTTT
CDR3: CASSPGAGGNTEAFF

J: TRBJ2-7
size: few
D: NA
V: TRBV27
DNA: TGTGCCAGCAGTTTTCTCCCCCAGGGAGGCGAGCAGTACTTC
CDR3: CASSFLPQGGEQYF

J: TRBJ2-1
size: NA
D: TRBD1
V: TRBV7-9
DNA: TGTGCCAGCAGCCGGGACAGGACCCACAATGAGCAGTTCTTC
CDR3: CASSRDRTHNEQFF

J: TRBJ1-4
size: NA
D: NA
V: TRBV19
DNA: TGTGCCAGTAGTAGGACCGGGACTCTAAGTGAAAAACTGTTTTTT
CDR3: CASSRTGTLSEKLFF

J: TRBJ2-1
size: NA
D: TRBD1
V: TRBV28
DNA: TGTGCCAGCAGAAAGGGACAGCCTACAAGTGAGCAGTTCTTC
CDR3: CASRKGQPTSEQFF

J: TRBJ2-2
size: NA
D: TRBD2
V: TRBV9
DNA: TGTGCCAGCAGCGTAGGACTAGCGGGAATCGGGGAGCTGTTTTTT
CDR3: CASSVGLAGIGELFF

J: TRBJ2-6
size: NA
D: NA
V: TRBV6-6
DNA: TGTGCCAGCAGTCCGAGACTCTCTGGGGCCAACGTCCTGACTTTC
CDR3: CASSPRLSGANVLTF

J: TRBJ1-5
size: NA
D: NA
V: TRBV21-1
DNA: TGTGCCAGCAGCAGTGAAGGGAGGAGCAATCAGCCCCAGCATTTT
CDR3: CASSSEGRSNQPQHF

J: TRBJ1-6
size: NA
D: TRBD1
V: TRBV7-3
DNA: TGTGCCAGCAGCTTAGGTGGAGGGGGCGCGTCACCCCTCCACTTT
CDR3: CASSLGGGGASPLHF

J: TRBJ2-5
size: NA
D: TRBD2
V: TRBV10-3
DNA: TGTGCCATCAGTCCCCCGGGACTAGCGGGAAGAGAGACCCAGTACTTC
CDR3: CAISPPGLAGRETQYF

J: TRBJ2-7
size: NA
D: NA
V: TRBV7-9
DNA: TGTGCCAGCAGCAGGGGCTGGGGCAGCTCCTACGAGCAGTACTTC
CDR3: CASSRGWGSSYEQYF

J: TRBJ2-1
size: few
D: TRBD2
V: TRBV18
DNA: TGTGCCAGCTCACCACTTTCTACTAGCGGTTCCTACAATGAGCAGTTCTTC
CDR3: CASSPLSTSGSYNEQFF

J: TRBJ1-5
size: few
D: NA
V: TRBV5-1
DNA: TGCGCCAGCAGCTTGGACGGGATGGGGAATCAGCCCCAGCATTTT
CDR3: CASSLDGMGNQPQHF

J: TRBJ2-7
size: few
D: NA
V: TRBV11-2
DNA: TGTGCCAGCAGCTTAAGGTTAATTGCTGCCTACGAGCAGTACTTC
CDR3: CASSLRLIAAYEQYF

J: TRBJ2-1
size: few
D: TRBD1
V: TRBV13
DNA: TGTGCCAGCACCGGGACAGGGAGGGGCAATGAGCAGTTCTTC
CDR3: CASTGTGRGNEQFF

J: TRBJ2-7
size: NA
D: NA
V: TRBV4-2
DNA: TGTGCCAGCAGCAAGACCCTTTACGAGCAGTACTTC
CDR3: CASSKTLYEQYF

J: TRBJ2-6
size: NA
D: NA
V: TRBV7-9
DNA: TGTGCCAGCAGCTTACAGGGGGGCTCTGGGGCCAACGTCCTGACTTTC
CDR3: CASSLQGGSGANVLTF

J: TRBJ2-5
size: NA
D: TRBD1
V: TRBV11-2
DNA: TGTGCCACCGCACAGGGGGCAGGGAGCTGGGAGACCCAGTACTTC
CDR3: CATAQGAGSWETQYF

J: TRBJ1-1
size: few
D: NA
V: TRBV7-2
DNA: TGTGCCAGCAGCTTACTGGGGAGGAACACTGAAGCTTTCTTT
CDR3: CASSLLGRNTEAFF

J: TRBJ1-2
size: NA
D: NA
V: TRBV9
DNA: TGTGCCAGCAGCGTCGGGCAGGGCTTTGGCTACACCTTC
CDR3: CASSVGQGFGYTF

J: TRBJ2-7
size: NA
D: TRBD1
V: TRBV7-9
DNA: TGTGCCAGCAGCCAGGCGGGGACAGGGTCCTACGAGCAGTACTTC
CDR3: CASSQAGTGSYEQYF

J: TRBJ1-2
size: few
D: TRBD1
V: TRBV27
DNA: TGTGCCAGCAGTGACTACAGGGGGCCCTATGGCTACACCTTC
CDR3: CASSDYRGPYGYTF

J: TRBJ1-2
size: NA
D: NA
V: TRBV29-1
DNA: TGCAGCGTTTTCGGGGGGCGGGCTAATCATGGCTACACCTTC
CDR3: CSVFGGRANHGYTF

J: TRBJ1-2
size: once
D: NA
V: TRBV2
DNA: TGTGCCAGCAGGGTACAGAGCCGATACTATGGCTACACCTTC
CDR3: CASRVQSRYYGYTF

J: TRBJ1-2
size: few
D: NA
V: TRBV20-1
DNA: TGCAGTGCTGTAATCAGGGCTGGCTACACCTTC
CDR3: CSAVIRAGYTF

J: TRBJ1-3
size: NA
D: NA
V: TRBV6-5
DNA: TGTGCCAGCAGTCCCGAAAGCGTTTCTGGAAACACCATATATTTT
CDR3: CASSPESVSGNTIYF

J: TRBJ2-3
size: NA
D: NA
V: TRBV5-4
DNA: TGTGCCAGCAGCTTGGAAGTCGGCCGCACAGATACGCAGTATTTT
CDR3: CASSLEVGRTDTQYF

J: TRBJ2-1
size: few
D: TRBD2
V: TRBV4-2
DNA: TGTGCCAGCAGCCAAGAGGGACTAGCGAAAGACAATGAGCAGTTCTTC
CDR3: CASSQEGLAKDNEQFF

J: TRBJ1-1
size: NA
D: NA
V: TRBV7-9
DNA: TGTGCCAGCAGGTCCGGACAGCTGAACACTGAAGCTTTCTTT
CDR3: CASRSGQLNTEAFF

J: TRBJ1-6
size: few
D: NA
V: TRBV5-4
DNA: TGTGCCAGCAGCTTGGAGGCAGTTCTAGGGAATAATTCACCCCTCCACTTT
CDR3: CASSLEAVLGNNSPLHF

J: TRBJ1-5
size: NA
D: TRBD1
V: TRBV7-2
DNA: TGTGCCAGCAGCTTCCGACAGGGGAATCAGCCCCAGCATTTT
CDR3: CASSFRQGNQPQHF

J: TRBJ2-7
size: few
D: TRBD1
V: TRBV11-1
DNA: TGTGCCAGCAGCCGGACCAGGGGGCGAAACCCACCCTACGAGCAGTACTTC
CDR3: CASSRTRGRNPPYEQYF

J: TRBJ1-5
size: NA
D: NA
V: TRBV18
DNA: TGTGCCAGCTCACCGCAAGGGGATCAGCCCCAGCATTTT
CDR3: CASSPQGDQPQHF

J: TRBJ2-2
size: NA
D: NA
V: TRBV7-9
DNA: TGTGCCAGCAGCTTAGGCTACACCGGGGAGCTGTTTTTT
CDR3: CASSLGYTGELFF

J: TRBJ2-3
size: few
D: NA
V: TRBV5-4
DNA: TGTGCCAGCAGCCGCAGACTATCAGAAACATCAGATACGCAGTATTTT
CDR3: CASSRRLSETSDTQYF

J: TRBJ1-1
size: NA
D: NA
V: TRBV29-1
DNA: TGCAGCGTTGTCAGGGTGGATACTGAAGCTTTCTTT
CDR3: CSVVRVDTEAFF

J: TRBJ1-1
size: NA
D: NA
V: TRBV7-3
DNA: TGTGCCAGCAGCTTTCAGGGGTTTAACACTGAAGCTTTCTTT
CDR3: CASSFQGFNTEAFF

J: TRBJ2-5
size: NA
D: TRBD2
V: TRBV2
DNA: TGTGCCAGCAGCTTCGGGACTAGCGTTGGTCAAGAGACCCAGTACTTC
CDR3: CASSFGTSVGQETQYF

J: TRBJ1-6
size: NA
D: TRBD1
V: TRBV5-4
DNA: TGTGCCAGCAGCAAACAGAGACAGGGAACGAGGTCACCCCTCCACTTT
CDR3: CASSKQRQGTRSPLHF

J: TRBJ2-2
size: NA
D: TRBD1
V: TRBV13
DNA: TGTGCCAGCAGCCGACAGGGGGATTCGAACACCGGGGAGCTGTTTTTT
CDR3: CASSRQGDSNTGELFF

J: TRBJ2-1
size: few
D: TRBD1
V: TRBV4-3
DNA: TGCGCCAGCAGCCAAGATACCGGGACAGCTGCCTACAATGAGCAGTTCTTC
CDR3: CASSQDTGTAAYNEQFF

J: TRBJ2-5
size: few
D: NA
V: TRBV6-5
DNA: TGTGCCAGCAGGGGCAGCGGACAAGAGACCCAGTACTTC
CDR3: CASRGSGQETQYF

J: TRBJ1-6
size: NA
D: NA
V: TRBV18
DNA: TGTGCCAGCTCATCGAGCTCCTATAATTCACCCCTCCACTTT
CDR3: CASSSSSYNSPLHF

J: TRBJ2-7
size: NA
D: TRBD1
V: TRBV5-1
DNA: TGCGCCAGCAGCCCCACAGGGGAATACGAGCAGTACTTC
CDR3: CASSPTGEYEQYF

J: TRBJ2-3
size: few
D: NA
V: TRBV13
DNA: TGTGCCAGCAGCTTAGGAGGGACAGATACGCAGTATTTT
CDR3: CASSLGGTDTQYF